Listed here are 16 T cell receptor beta chains from one sample, sequenced in a study of blood T cell repertoires in COVID-19. Measured with immunoSEQ multiplex PCR; TCRdb has only the in-frame clones, and not every one. The repertoire consists of 200,000 to 300,000 clones, with 70% to 85% occurring once and the leading ten covering around 9.6%. Sequencing used peripheral blood. These receptors were collected from a woman older than 75 with acute or convalescent COVID-19.

This rearrangement joins TRBV27 to TRBJ2-5; 8 nucleotides agree with TRBD2. Germline loops: CDR1 MNHEY, CDR2 SMNVEV (reference sequence). This CDR3 comprises 15 residues. V gave up 3 bases and J gave up 4 bases; unmatched junction bases: 7. This chain's CDR3 is CASSFRSGGPETQYF. The CDR3 region has the DNA TGTGCCAGCAGTTTCCGTTCGGGGGGGCCAGAGACCCAGTACTTC.

The rearrangement joins TRBV28 to TRBJ1-1; no definite D call. Between the trimmed V and J ends, which lost 8 bases and 5 bases, there was a span of 15 bases. CDR3 size: 13 residues. The germline V gene encodes CDR1 MDHEN and CDR2 SYDVKM. The CDR3 sequence: CASGRELITEAFF. CDR3 nucleotides: TGTGCCAGCGGACGGGAGCTTATAACTGAAGCTTTCTTT.

This clone was seen only once. The chain has TRBV25-1 and TRBJ2-1; 8 bases map to TRBD1. The germline V gene encodes CDR1 MGHDK and CDR2 SYGVNS. V dropped 2 bases and J dropped 10; count of bases not matched to a gene: 7. There are 14 residues in the CDR3. The CDR3 DNA follows: TGTGCCAGCAGTGAAACAGGGGACAGGCGAGAGCAGTTCTTC. Translation: CASSETGDRREQFF.

The chain combines TRBV30 with TRBJ2-2; the D gene is possibly TRBD2 (7 bases). Germline CDR1 is GTSNPN and CDR2 is SVGIG (reference sequence). Trimming shortened V by 2 bases and J by 7 bases, and 17 bases separated the two germline ends. This CDR3 is 15 amino acids long. The CDR3 DNA reads as TGTGCCTGGAGTCCCACCGGGGGGCGAGGCGGGGAGCTGTTTTTT. Amino acid sequence: CAWSPTGGRGGELFF. The variable domain in full, completed from reference TRBV30 and TRBJ2-2, reads SQTIHQWPATLVQPVGSPLSLECTVEGTSNPNLYWYRQAAGRGLQLLFYSVGIGQISSEVPQNLSASRPQDRQFILSSKKLLLSDSGFYLCAWSPTGGRGGELFFGEGSRLTVL.

This sequence joins TRBV4-1 and TRBJ2-7, with 7 bases identical to TRBD1. The junction had 6 bases not matched to a gene; V was cut back by 1 base and J by 3 bases. The CDR3 length is 15 residues. Germline CDR1 reads MGHRA; CDR2 reads YSYEKL. CDR3 in amino acids: CASSQVGTAYYEQYF. Written as DNA, the CDR3 is TGCGCCAGCAGCCAAGTCGGGACAGCTTACTACGAGCAGTACTTC.

This rearrangement joins TRBV27 to TRBJ1-1; D is perhaps TRBD1 (6 bases). The germline CDR1 and CDR2 sequences are MNHEY and SMNVEV (reference sequence). The CDR3 is 16 residues long. V was clipped by 5 bases and J by 1 base, with 17 bases between them. The CDR3 here is CASSTGGARRNTEAFF. The DNA for the CDR3 is TGTGCCAGCAGTACGGGGGGCGCGCGTAGGAACACTGAAGCTTTCTTT.

The chain uses TRBV6-6 and TRBJ1-1, with 7 bases identical to TRBD1. The junction had 16 bases not matched to a gene; V was cut back by 7 bases and J by 11 bases. The CDR3 length is 14 residues. CDR1 and CDR2 (germline): MNHNY, SVGAGI (reference sequence). The CDR3 is CASTETGTFINAFF. CDR3 bases: TGTGCCAGCACCGAGACAGGGACTTTTATAAACGCTTTCTTT.

The chain joins TRBV5-1 to TRBJ2-3, with no clear D. Looked up from germline, CDR1 is SGHRS and CDR2 is YFSETQ. V was pared by 4 bases and J by 5 bases, with 14 bases between. The CDR3 totals 14 residues. The CDR3 DNA sequence: TGCGCCAGCAGCCTGGTACCAGGAAAAGATACGCAGTATTTT. This encodes CASSLVPGKDTQYF. Full variable domain (missing parts from reference TRBV5-1 and TRBJ2-3): KAGVTQTPRYLIKTRGQQVTLSCSPISGHRSVSWYQQTPGQGLQFLFEYFSETQRNKGNFPGRFSGRQFSNSRSEMNVSTLELGDSALYLCASSLVPGKDTQYFGPGTRLTVL.

V and J are TRBV29-1 and TRBJ2-1, with TRBD1 as a possible D gene (5 bases). This CDR3 spans 14 amino acids. Trimming took 2 bases from V and 1 from J, leaving 9 bases between them. Germline CDR1 SQVTM, CDR2 ANQGSEA. The DNA of the CDR3 is TGCAGCGTTGAAAGGGGCAATTCCTACAATGAGCAGTTCTTC. Residues: CSVERGNSYNEQFF.

The chain recombines TRBV11-1 with TRBJ2-5; possibly TRBD1 for D (5 bases). Germline V gives CDR1 SGHAT, CDR2 FQDESV (reference sequence). The CDR3 has 16 amino acids. V was cut by 2 bases and J by 4 bases, with 17 bases left in between. CDR3 amino acids: CASSLRAGLWLETQYF. In DNA, the CDR3 is TGTGCCAGCAGCTTACGGGCAGGGTTATGGTTAGAGACCCAGTACTTC.

The chain carries TRBV6-5 and TRBJ1-6, with D perhaps TRBD1 (6 bases). V was clipped by 7 bases and J by 9 bases, with 13 bases between them. This CDR3 spans 13 amino acids. Per the germline V gene, CDR1 is MNHEY and CDR2 is SVGAGI. The CDR3 region has the DNA TGTGCCAGCACCCTTGGACAGACTTCACCCCTCCACTTT. Translation gives CASTLGQTSPLHF.

In this sample, this clone turned up a few times. The gene calls are TRBV14 and TRBJ1-5; 8 nucleotides align to TRBD1. CDR1 is SGHDN and CDR2 is FVKESK in the germline V gene. The length of the CDR3 is 15 residues. After removal of 4 bases from V and 4 bases from J, the junction contained 6 bases not matched to a gene. CDR3 region: CASSLRGPLNQPQHF. DNA for the CDR3: TGTGCCAGCAGCCTCAGGGGGCCCCTTAATCAGCCCCAGCATTTT.

This clone was picked up one time. The chain employs TRBV6-5 and TRBJ1-1; D not certain. Trimming shortened V by 5 bases and J by 0 bases, and 7 bases separated the two germline ends. The CDR3 loop spans 13 amino acids. The germline V gene encodes CDR1 MNHEY and CDR2 SVGAGI. This CDR3 reads CASSNKMNTEAFF. The DNA for the CDR3 is TGTGCCAGCAGTAATAAAATGAACACTGAAGCTTTCTTT.

This rearrangement joins TRBV27 to TRBJ1-4; TRBD1 matches 8 bases. The CDR3 has 14 amino acids. Germline CDR1 reads MNHEY; CDR2 reads SMNVEV (reference sequence). J was trimmed by 5 bases and V by 6 bases; bases with no gene match: 5. The CDR3 is CASRRQGANEKLFF. The CDR3, as DNA: TGTGCCAGCAGACGTCAGGGGGCGAATGAAAAACTGTTTTTT.

In this sample, this clone turned up once. The V call is TRBV6-6, the J call TRBJ2-7; D ambiguous. This CDR3 spans 15 amino acids. V lost 5 bases and J 0 bases, leaving 14 bases between the germline ends. Germline CDR1 MNHNY, CDR2 SVGAGI (reference sequence). The CDR3 coding sequence is TGTGCCAGCAGTACCTCGCGCTCAAGCTCCTACGAGCAGTACTTC. Its protein is CASSTSRSSSYEQYF.

The table lists this clone with a few counts. The chain links TRBV6-1 to TRBJ2-7, with 8 bases matching TRBD2. The V and J ends lost 4 bases and 2 bases, in that order; junction bases with no gene match: 13. The V gene's germline CDR1 is MNHNS and CDR2 SASEGT. The CDR3 runs to 17 residues. CDR3 in amino acids: CASSVPGAGATTYEQYF. DNA for the CDR3: TGTGCCAGCAGTGTCCCTGGAGCGGGGGCTACGACCTACGAGCAGTACTTC.